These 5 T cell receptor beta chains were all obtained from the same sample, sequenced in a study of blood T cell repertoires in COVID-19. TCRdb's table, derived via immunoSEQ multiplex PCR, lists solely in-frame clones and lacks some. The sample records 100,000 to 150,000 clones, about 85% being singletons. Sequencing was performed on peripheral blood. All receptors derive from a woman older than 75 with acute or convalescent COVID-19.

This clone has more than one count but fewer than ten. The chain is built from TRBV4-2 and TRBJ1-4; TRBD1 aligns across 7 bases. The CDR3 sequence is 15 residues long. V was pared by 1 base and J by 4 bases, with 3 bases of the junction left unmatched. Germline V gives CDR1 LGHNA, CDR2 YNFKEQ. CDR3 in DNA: TGTGCCAGCAGCCAAGCGGACAGGAGTAATGAAAAACTGTTTTTT. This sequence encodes CASSQADRSNEKLFF.

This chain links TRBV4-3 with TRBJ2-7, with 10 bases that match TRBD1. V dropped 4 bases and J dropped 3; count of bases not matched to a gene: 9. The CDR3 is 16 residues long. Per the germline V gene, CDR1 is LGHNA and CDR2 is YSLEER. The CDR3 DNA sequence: TGCGCCAGCAGCCGAGGCGGAGGGACAGGGGACTACGAGCAGTACTTC. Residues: CASSRGGGTGDYEQYF.

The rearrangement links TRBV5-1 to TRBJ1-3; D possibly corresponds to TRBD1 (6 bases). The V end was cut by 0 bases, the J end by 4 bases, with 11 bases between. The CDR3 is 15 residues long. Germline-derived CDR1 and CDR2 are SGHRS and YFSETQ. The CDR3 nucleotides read TGCGCCAGCAGCTTGGGACAGGCGGTAGGAAACACCATATATTTT. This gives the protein CASSLGQAVGNTIYF.

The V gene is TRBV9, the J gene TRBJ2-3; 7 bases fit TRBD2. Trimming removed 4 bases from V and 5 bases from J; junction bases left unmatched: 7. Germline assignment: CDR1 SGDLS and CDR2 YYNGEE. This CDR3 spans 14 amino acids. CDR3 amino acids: CASSRGGEGDTQYF. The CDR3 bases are TGTGCCAGCAGCCGGGGAGGGGAAGGAGATACGCAGTATTTT.

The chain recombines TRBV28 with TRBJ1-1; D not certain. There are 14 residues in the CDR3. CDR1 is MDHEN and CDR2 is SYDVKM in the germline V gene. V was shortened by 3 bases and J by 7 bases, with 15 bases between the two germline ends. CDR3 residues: CASSFVQTGSEAFF. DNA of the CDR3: TGTGCCAGCAGTTTCGTACAGACGGGGAGTGAAGCTTTCTTT. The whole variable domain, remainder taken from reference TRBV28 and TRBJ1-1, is DVKVTQSSRYLVKRTGEKVFLECVQDMDHENMFWYRQDPGLGLRLIYFSYDVKMKEKGDIPEGYSVSREKKERFSLILESASTNQTSMYLCASSFVQTGSEAFFGQGTRLTVV.